One sample yielded the 13 T cell receptor beta chains listed below, sequenced in a study of cytomegalovirus exposure and HLA in healthy donors. The study ran its PCR with 60 Vbeta and 13 Jbeta primers. This table comes from immunoSEQ multiplex PCR, and its TCRdb copy is limited to in-frame clones, with some not included. Of 150,000 to 200,000 clones in the sample, around 82% are singletons; the top ten hold 4.5% to 6%. Sequencing was carried out using PBMCs. These receptors originate from a middle-aged man in good health and CMV-seronegative.

The J gene is TRBJ2-3, the V gene TRBV5-6; D is undetermined. V was clipped by 0 bases and J by 0 bases, with 8 bases between them. CDR3 size: 15 residues. Looked up from germline, CDR1 is SGHDT and CDR2 is YYEEEE. CDR3 amino acids: CASSLAASSTDTQYF. CDR3 DNA sequence: TGTGCCAGCAGCTTGGCCGCCAGTAGCACAGATACGCAGTATTTT.

CDR3 coding DNA: TGTGCCAGCAGCTACGGTAGTGGGGGCTGGGATTACGAGCAGTACTTC. Encoded protein: CASSYGSGGWDYEQYF. The chain combines TRBV7-9 with TRBJ2-5; the D gene is possibly TRBD1 (6 bases). The J call may not be correct, given that the DNA end is closer to TRBJ2-7. The CDR3 contains 16 residues. Germline CDR1 is SEHNR and CDR2 is FQNEAQ (reference sequence).

The chain has TRBV9 and TRBJ2-5; D remains ambiguous. Deletions cut 0 bases from V and 8 bases from J, with 11 bases between. The CDR3 loop spans 13 amino acids. Per the germline V gene, CDR1 is SGDLS and CDR2 is YYNGEE. This CDR3 reads CASSVDSPSTQYF. The CDR3 DNA follows: TGTGCCAGCAGCGTAGACAGCCCGTCCACCCAGTACTTC.

The V call is TRBV7-6, the J call TRBJ1-2; no clear D gene. Per germline, CDR1 SGHVS and CDR2 FNYEAQ. This CDR3 is built from 13 residues. V lost 1 base and J lost 8, with 11 bases in between. DNA for the CDR3: TGTGCCAGCAGCTTAGGCGGGTCGTTAGGCTACACCTTC. Protein product: CASSLGGSLGYTF.

The gene calls are TRBV6-6 and TRBJ2-7, with 10 nucleotides matching TRBD2. V shed 1 base and J 3 bases; nucleotides not matched to a gene: 3. Per germline, CDR1 MNHNY and CDR2 SVGAGI (reference sequence). The CDR3 is made up of 15 amino acids. CDR3 nucleotide sequence: TGTGCCAGCAGTTACTTACTAGCGGGGCTCTACGAGCAGTACTTC. Translated: CASSYLLAGLYEQYF.

This clone was counted only a few times. This chain connects TRBV6-6 to TRBJ1-3; D unclear. The CDR3 contains 13 residues. Germline CDR1 MNHNY, CDR2 SVGAGI (reference sequence). Trimming pared 9 bases from V and 4 bases from J, leaving 13 bases between. CDR3 bases: TGTGCCAGTGAATCCAACGGGGGAAACACCATATATTTT. This translates into CASESNGGNTIYF.

The gene calls are TRBV10-3 and TRBJ2-3, with 7 bases that match TRBD2. J was trimmed by 2 bases and V by 3 bases; bases with no gene match: 5. This CDR3 spans 15 amino acids. Germline CDR1 reads ENHRY; CDR2 reads SYGVKD. The CDR3 sequence: CAISDEGGDTDTQYF. The CDR3, as DNA: TGTGCCATCAGTGACGAGGGAGGGGACACAGATACGCAGTATTTT.

The gene calls are TRBV19 and TRBJ2-1; D may be TRBD2 (6 bases). Germline CDR1 reads LNHDA; CDR2 reads SQIVND (reference sequence). The V end lost 1 base, the J end lost 15 bases, and 10 bases lay between the germline ends. The CDR3 consists of 11 residues. CDR3: CASSIGASVFF. The CDR3 DNA reads as TGTGCCAGTAGTATAGGCGCTAGCGTGTTCTTC.

This clone turned up a few times. J is TRBJ2-2 and V is TRBV5-1, with 9 nucleotides matching TRBD1. Germline CDR1 and CDR2: SGHRS and YFSETQ. V lost 4 bases and J lost 3; bases outside the gene matches: 7. This CDR3 is built from 16 residues. The CDR3 DNA follows: TGCGCCAGCAGCACGGGGGACAGGGAGGACACCGGGGAGCTGTTTTTT. Amino acids: CASSTGDREDTGELFF.

The chain carries TRBV5-1 and TRBJ2-7; TRBD1 might be the D (6 bases). The CDR3 length is 14 residues. Germline V lookup: CDR1 SGHRS, CDR2 YFSETQ. V was pared by 0 bases and J by 2 bases, with 9 bases between. CDR3 in amino acids: CASSLAGDTYEQYF. In nucleotides, the CDR3 is TGCGCCAGCAGCTTGGCCGGGGACACCTACGAGCAGTACTTC.

A single count supports this clone. The chain joins TRBV7-2 to TRBJ1-2, with 8 nucleotides matching TRBD1. CDR1 is SGHTA, CDR2 FQGNSA, per germline. J gave up 5 bases and V 5 bases, and 10 bases lay outside the gene matches. CDR3 length: 15 residues. The CDR3 bases are TGTGCCAGCAGCCTAAGCCGCCAGGGGGCGTATGGCTACACCTTC. Translating gives CASSLSRQGAYGYTF.

CDR3 loop: CASRPFAGNEKLFF. DNA of the CDR3: TGTGCCAGCAGACCTTTTGCAGGGAATGAAAAACTGTTTTTT. This chain links TRBV7-6 with TRBJ1-4; D may be TRBD1 (5 bases). The V end lost 6 bases, the J end lost 5 bases, and 13 bases lay between the germline ends. CDR3 length: 14 amino acids. Germline-derived CDR1 and CDR2 are SGHVS and FNYEAQ.

The chain couples TRBV4-3 to TRBJ2-7, with D perhaps matching TRBD2 (6 bases). The length of the CDR3 is 15 residues. Germline V gene sequence: CDR1 LGHNA, CDR2 YSLEER. Trimming stripped 0 bases from V and 0 bases from J, with 9 bases between. This chain's CDR3 is CASSQDRGASYEQYF. CDR3 nucleotide sequence: TGCGCCAGCAGCCAAGATCGCGGGGCCTCCTACGAGCAGTACTTC.